This note documents a single T cell receptor (beta chain) sequence. These data belong to a study of blood T cell repertoires in COVID-19. Study information: Sites in the United States, Italy and Spain provided acute and convalescent COVID-19 samples. The cDNA or gDNA used as material had been derived from T cells, B-cell-depleted T cells, or PBMCs.

In the source study's methods: Amplification with reference gene primers provided the estimates of nucleated cell counts. Data came from immunoSEQ multiplex PCR; TCRdb stores just in-frame clones and leaves some out. Clone size and the V and J calls come from that table; the DNA yielded D and trimming. The top ten hold 1.4% to 1.5% of the sample, which has 390,000 or so clones, about nine tenths seen once. With V trimmed by 1 base and J by 4 bases, 3 bases remained unmatched. CDR3 length equals 15 residues. Per germline, CDR1 MGHRA and CDR2 YSYEKL. Specimen: peripheral blood. The chain joins TRBV4-1 to TRBJ2-7; TRBD2 agrees at 11 bases. The clonotype comes from a woman in her 30s with active or convalescent COVID-19. The CDR3 sequence: CASSQGLAGRYEQYF. In DNA, the CDR3 is TGCGCCAGCAGCCAAGGACTAGCGGGAAGGTACGAGCAGTACTTC.